The next 32 T cell receptor beta chains were all read from a single sample in a study of blood T cells in healthy people across ages. Together with a sample-barcoded 5' primer, a J-beta primer mix was included in a second PCR lasting about 7 to 12 cycles. TCRdb processed the 5' RACE reads anew with MiXCR; each CDR3 protein has one entry. The profile covers about 1.1 million distinct CDR3 sequences, with about two fifths appearing a single time and less than 15% taken by the ten largest. Sequencing was performed on blood. All receptors come from a man aged 18 to 30 in good health.

This clonotype was picked up one time. Here the CDR3 reads CASWEGQETQYF. CDR3 in DNA: TGTGCCAGCTGGGAAGGGCAAGAGACCCAGTACTTC. The chain carries TRBV6-6 and TRBJ2-5; no definite D call. The CDR3 is made up of 12 amino acids. V was shortened by 8 bases and J by 2 bases, with 9 bases between the two germline ends. CDR1 is MNHNY, CDR2 SVGAGI, per germline (reference sequence).

This sequence joins TRBV30 and TRBJ2-1, with 8 positions matching TRBD1. The CDR3 has 13 amino acids. V was clipped by 3 bases and J by 4 bases; unmatched bases: 2. Germline lookup yields CDR1 GTSNPN and CDR2 SVGIG (reference sequence). The CDR3 nucleotides are TGTGCCTGGAGCCAGGGGGCATACAATGAGCAGTTCTTC. Translated, it gives CAWSQGAYNEQFF. Together with reference TRBV30 and TRBJ2-1, the CDR3 gives the full variable domain: SQTIHQWPATLVQPVGSPLSLECTVEGTSNPNLYWYRQAAGRGLQLLFYSVGIGQISSEVPQNLSASRPQDRQFILSSKKLLLSDSGFYLCAWSQGAYNEQFFGPGTRLTVL.

This clonotype showed up just once. The CDR3 reads CASSRPTSSYNEQYF. The CDR3 DNA sequence: TGTGCCAGCAGCCGACCGACCAGCTCCTACAATGAGCAGTACTTC. The chain combines TRBV14 with TRBJ2-1, with D hard to call. Judging by the DNA end, TRBJ2-7 fits better; the J call may be wrong. Per germline, CDR1 SGHDN and CDR2 FVKESK. CDR3 length: 15 amino acids.

Only a few counts were recorded for this clonotype. The chain has TRBV20-1 and TRBJ2-1; D is unclear. V was clipped by 6 bases and J by 0 bases, with 15 bases between them. The CDR3 has 15 amino acids. CDR1 and CDR2 from the germline V gene are DFQATT and SNEGSKA (reference sequence). Here the CDR3 DNA reads TGCAGTGCCCCGGTGCCGTACCGCTCCTACAATGAGCAGTTCTTC. This sequence encodes CSAPVPYRSYNEQFF.

This clonotype occurred a few times. The rearrangement joins TRBV6-5 to TRBJ1-2; D gene unclear. The germline gives CDR1 MNHEY, CDR2 SVGAGI. Between the trimmed V and J ends, which lost 10 bases and 4 bases, there was a span of 10 bases. This CDR3 comprises 11 residues. CDR3: CATRGGYGYTF. The CDR3 DNA sequence: TGTGCCACCCGAGGAGGCTATGGCTACACCTTC.

This clonotype was seen a few times. The chain employs TRBV2 and TRBJ2-6; D is uncertain. Germline-derived CDR1 and CDR2 are SNHLY and FYNNEI. The CDR3 contains 13 residues. V gave up 8 bases and J gave up 0 bases, with 5 bases separating them. The CDR3 nucleotides are TGTGCCAGCTGGAACTCTGGGGCCAACGTCCTGACTTTC. This encodes CASWNSGANVLTF.

This clonotype was recorded at least ten times. The chain combines TRBV24-1 with TRBJ2-2, with D maybe TRBD1 (6 bases). The V gene's germline CDR1 is KGHDR and CDR2 SFDVKD. V lost 3 bases and J 2 bases, leaving 15 bases between the germline ends. This CDR3 comprises 17 residues. CDR3 sequence: CATSDPARGFNTGELFF. The CDR3 bases are TGTGCCACCAGTGATCCCGCCAGGGGTTTTAACACCGGGGAGCTGTTTTTT.

The rearrangement uses TRBV12-3 or TRBV12-4 and TRBJ2-2; D is unresolved. Trimming took 2 bases from V and 4 from J, leaving 5 bases between them. The CDR3 has 13 residues. The chain's CDR3 is CASSLRSTGELFF. The CDR3 nucleotides are TGTGCCAGCAGTTTACGGAGCACCGGGGAGCTGTTTTTT.

The rearrangement joins TRBV7-6 to TRBJ2-7; D unresolved. V was clipped by 2 bases and J by 7 bases, with 24 bases between them. Germline V gene lookup returns CDR1 SGHVS and CDR2 FNYEAQ. The CDR3 contains 17 residues. This chain's CDR3 is CASSLRSSPIGGNEQYF. In DNA form, the CDR3 reads TGTGCCAGCAGCTTACGAAGTTCGCCGATCGGTGGCAATGAGCAGTACTTC.

The gene calls are TRBV4-3 and TRBJ2-3; 8 bases line up with TRBD2. Trimming at V came to 1 base and at J to 2 bases, leaving 5 bases not matched to a gene. The CDR3 length is 16 residues. CDR1 and CDR2 from the germline V gene are LGHNA and YSLEER. The CDR3 region has the DNA TGCGCCAGCAGCCAAGGACTAGCGTTATCCACAGATACGCAGTATTTT. Its translation is CASSQGLALSTDTQYF.

This rearrangement joins TRBV5-8 to TRBJ1-1; D is unclear. Germline V gene lookup returns CDR1 SGHTS and CDR2 YDEGEE. Trimming pared 2 bases from V and 1 base from J, leaving 12 bases between. There are 15 residues in the CDR3. CDR3 in amino acids: CASSFGRSWNTEAFF. Written as DNA, the CDR3 is TGTGCCAGCAGCTTCGGGCGCAGCTGGAACACTGAAGCTTTCTTT.

This chain links TRBV6-2 or TRBV6-3 with TRBJ2-3, with 7 bases that match TRBD2. CDR1 and CDR2 from the germline V gene are MNHEY and SVGEGT. Trimming took 6 bases from V and 1 from J; bases not matched to a gene: 13. The CDR3 spans 17 residues. In DNA form, the CDR3 reads TGTGCCAGCAGCACCAGGACTAGTGAGGTGGGCACAGATACGCAGTATTTT. It encodes CASSTRTSEVGTDTQYF.

The genes are TRBV4-3 and TRBJ1-2; no definite D call. Germline assignment: CDR1 LGHNA and CDR2 YSLEER. The length of the CDR3 is 15 residues. V was shortened by 1 base and J by 1 base, with 10 bases between the two germline ends. This chain's CDR3 is CASSQGPNNNYGYTF. The CDR3 nucleotides are TGCGCCAGCAGCCAAGGCCCCAACAATAACTATGGCTACACCTTC.

The chain recombines TRBV20-1 with TRBJ1-5; D gene unclear. The CDR3 runs to 14 residues. V lost 4 bases and J lost 0, with 10 bases in between. Germline V gene lookup returns CDR1 DFQATT and CDR2 SNEGSKA (reference sequence). The CDR3 DNA reads TGCAGTGCTAACGACATCTATAGCAATCAGCCCCAGCATTTT. It codes for CSANDIYSNQPQHF.

Of note for this clonotype: A much larger clone sits a single nucleotide away, making a read error possible. This sequence joins TRBV29-1 and TRBJ2-1, with D perhaps matching TRBD1 (5 bases). Per germline, CDR1 SQVTM and CDR2 ANQGSEA. V lost 4 bases, J lost 1 base, and 11 bases lay in between. The CDR3 is made up of 14 amino acids. DNA of the CDR3: TGCAGCGTTGTGTCCCAGGGTTCCTACAATGAGCAGTTCTTC. This translates into CSVVSQGSYNEQFF.

The rearrangement links TRBV11-2 to TRBJ2-2, with TRBD1 identical over 11 bases. V was pared by 5 bases and J by 6 bases, with 2 bases of the junction left unmatched. The CDR3 loop spans 14 amino acids. Germline CDR1 reads SGHAT; CDR2 reads FQNNGV. CDR3 bases: TGTGCCAGCAGCCGGACAGGGGGCCCCGGGGAGCTGTTTTTT. It specifies CASSRTGGPGELFF. Full variable domain (outside the CDR3, taken from reference TRBV11-2 and TRBJ2-2): EAGVAQSPRYKIIEKRQSVAFWCNPISGHATLYWYQQILGQGPKLLIQFQNNGVVDDSQLPKDRFSAERLKGVDSTLKIQPAKLEDSAVYLCASSRTGGPGELFFGEGSRLTVL.

This clonotype was seen only a few times. The chain is built from TRBV20-1 and TRBJ1-1, with D tentatively TRBD1 (5 bases). The CDR3 spans 13 residues. Per the germline V gene, CDR1 is DFQATT and CDR2 is SNEGSKA (reference sequence). The V and J ends lost 1 base and 5 bases respectively, with 11 bases between them. CDR3 sequence reads: CSARGPWGTEAFF. As DNA, the CDR3 is TGCAGTGCTAGAGGACCCTGGGGGACTGAAGCTTTCTTT.

This chain connects TRBV7-6 to TRBJ1-5, with D possibly TRBD1 on 6 matching bases. This CDR3 region has 15 residues. The germline V gene has CDR1 SGHVS and CDR2 FNYEAQ. V was clipped by 1 base and J by 3 bases, with 10 bases between them. The CDR3 is CASSLGTALNQPQHF. DNA of the CDR3: TGTGCCAGCAGCTTAGGGACAGCCCTCAATCAGCCCCAGCATTTT.

V is TRBV7-9 and J is TRBJ2-1, with a weak D call TRBD1 (5 bases). CDR3 size: 14 residues. V lost 5 bases, J lost 8 bases, and 16 bases lay in between. CDR1 is SEHNR, CDR2 FQNEAQ, per germline (reference sequence). Here the CDR3 reads CASSPRQNGDEQFF. The CDR3 region has the DNA TGTGCCAGCAGCCCGCGACAGAACGGCGATGAGCAGTTCTTC.

A few counts support this clonotype. The rearrangement links TRBV20-1 to TRBJ1-1, with 8 nucleotides matching TRBD1. The CDR3 is made up of 13 amino acids. Germline V gene lookup returns CDR1 DFQATT and CDR2 SNEGSKA (reference sequence). J was trimmed by 1 base and V by 3 bases; bases with no gene match: 1. As DNA, the CDR3 is TGCAGTGCTAGGGGACAGGAGAACACTGAAGCTTTCTTT. It specifies CSARGQENTEAFF.

The chain combines TRBV7-2 with TRBJ1-1; perhaps TRBD1 as D (5 bases). The CDR3 sequence is 13 residues long. Germline lookup yields CDR1 SGHTA and CDR2 FQGNSA. V was trimmed by 4 bases and J by 4 bases, leaving 10 bases between them. The CDR3 is CASSSRDGTEAFF. The CDR3 DNA reads as TGTGCCAGCAGCTCTCGGGACGGCACTGAAGCTTTCTTT.

The V and J genes are TRBV20-1 and TRBJ1-2; tentative D call: TRBD1 (5 bases). The germline V gene has CDR1 DFQATT and CDR2 SNEGSKA (reference sequence). The CDR3 loop spans 15 amino acids. The CDR3 nucleotides are TGCAGCCCACCCCCGCCCGGGACCTGGGCGCGTGGCTACACCTTC. Residues: CSPPPPGTWARGYTF.

The rearrangement links TRBV5-1 to TRBJ2-7; 10 bases match TRBD2. The germline V gene encodes CDR1 SGHRS and CDR2 YFSETQ. After removal of 0 bases from V and 5 bases from J, the junction contained 14 bases not matched to a gene. This CDR3 contains 18 residues. The CDR3 DNA sequence: TGCGCCAGCAGCTTGGCCTCTAGCGGGGGCGCACAAGTTGACGAGCAGTACTTC. The encoded protein is CASSLASSGGAQVDEQYF.

This clonotype occurred a few times. The chain uses TRBV4-2 and TRBJ2-1; D perhaps matches TRBD2 (5 bases). CDR3 size: 15 residues. Germline-derived CDR1 and CDR2 are LGHNA and YNFKEQ. Trimming cost V 3 bases and J 2 bases, with 11 bases left between them. The CDR3 here is CASSQGTGTYNEQFF. The CDR3 coding sequence is TGTGCCAGCAGCCAGGGTACCGGGACCTACAATGAGCAGTTCTTC.

Concerning this clonotype itself: The conserved final phenylalanine or tryptophan is absent from the CDR3, which likely points to a read error. The V gene is TRBV20-1, the J gene TRBJ2-1, with D perhaps TRBD2 (6 bases). CDR3 length: 13 residues. The ends were cut back, 3 bases at V and 3 bases at J, with 9 bases in the middle. CDR1 and CDR2 from the germline V gene are DFQATT and SNEGSKA (reference sequence). The CDR3 region is CSASRGNYNEQFV. The CDR3 nucleotides read TGCAGTGCTAGTCGGGGGAACTACAATGAGCAGTTCGTC.

The gene calls are TRBV11-2 and TRBJ1-1; D unclear. V lost 1 base to trimming and J lost 6 bases, with 6 bases between them. This CDR3 contains 12 residues. The germline V gene encodes CDR1 SGHAT and CDR2 FQNNGV. The CDR3 sequence: CASSLAASEAFF. The CDR3 region has the DNA TGTGCCAGCAGCTTAGCCGCCTCTGAAGCTTTCTTT.

The chain has TRBV14 and TRBJ2-7, with no clear D. The CDR3 is made up of 13 amino acids. CDR1 SGHDN and CDR2 FVKESK come from the germline V gene. The V and J ends lost 4 bases and 4 bases respectively, with 11 bases between them. The CDR3 coding sequence is TGTGCCAGCAGCCGCTACGGGTTTTACGAGCAGTACTTC. Translated, it gives CASSRYGFYEQYF.

This clonotype was observed a handful of times. The chain employs TRBV2 and TRBJ2-1; D is unresolved. The CDR3 has 13 amino acids. V was pared by 2 bases and J by 6 bases, with 8 bases between. Germline assignment: CDR1 SNHLY and CDR2 FYNNEI. The CDR3 is CASSELPPNEQFF. The CDR3 bases are TGTGCCAGCAGTGAACTCCCTCCCAATGAGCAGTTCTTC.

This clonotype was recorded a few times. The chain employs TRBV29-1 and TRBJ1-2; D is uncertain. The CDR3 runs to 15 residues. The germline CDR1 and CDR2 sequences are SQVTM and ANQGSEA. Trimming took 4 bases from V and 2 from J, leaving 17 bases between them. Here the CDR3 reads CSVAPNGRPNYGYTF. In DNA, the CDR3 is TGCAGCGTTGCACCCAATGGCAGACCGAACTATGGCTACACCTTC.

J is TRBJ1-2 and V is TRBV6-4, with a possible D match to TRBD1 (5 bases). Trimming stripped 3 bases from V and 5 bases from J, with 13 bases between. CDR3 length: 14 amino acids. Looked up from germline, CDR1 is MRHNA and CDR2 is SNTAGT. CDR3 protein: CASSDSKGRYGYTF. CDR3 DNA sequence: TGTGCCAGCAGTGATTCGAAGGGGCGGTATGGCTACACCTTC.

This chain connects TRBV6-2 or TRBV6-3 to TRBJ2-2; 12 bases are shared with TRBD2. This CDR3 has 16 residues. CDR1 and CDR2 from the germline V gene are MNHEY and SVGEGT. V gave up 7 bases and J gave up 0 bases; unmatched junction bases: 3. CDR3 in DNA: TGTGCCAGCAAGACTAGCGGGGGAACGAACACCGGGGAGCTGTTTTTT. Encoded protein: CASKTSGGTNTGELFF.

The chain uses TRBV29-1 and TRBJ2-5; 7 nucleotides align to TRBD2. The CDR3 contains 15 residues. Germline assignment: CDR1 SQVTM and CDR2 ANQGSEA. V shed 0 bases and J 4 bases; nucleotides not matched to a gene: 8. As DNA, the CDR3 is TGCAGCGTTGAAGATCGGGGGGTAGCGGGAGAGACCCAGTACTTC. It yields the protein CSVEDRGVAGETQYF.